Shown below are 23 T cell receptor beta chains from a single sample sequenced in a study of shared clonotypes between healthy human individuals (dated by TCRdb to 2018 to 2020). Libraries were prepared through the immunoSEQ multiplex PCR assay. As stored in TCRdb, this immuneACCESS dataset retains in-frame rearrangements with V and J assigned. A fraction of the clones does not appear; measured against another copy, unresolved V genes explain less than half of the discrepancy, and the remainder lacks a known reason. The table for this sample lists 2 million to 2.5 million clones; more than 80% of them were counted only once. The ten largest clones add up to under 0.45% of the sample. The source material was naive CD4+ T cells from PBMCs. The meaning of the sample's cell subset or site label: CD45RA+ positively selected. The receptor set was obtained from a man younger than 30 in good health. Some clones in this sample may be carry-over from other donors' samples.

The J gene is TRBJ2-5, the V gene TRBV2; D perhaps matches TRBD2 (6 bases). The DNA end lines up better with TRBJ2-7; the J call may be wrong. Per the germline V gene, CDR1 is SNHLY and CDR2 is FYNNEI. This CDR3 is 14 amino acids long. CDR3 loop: CASSPGGASYEQYF. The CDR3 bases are TGTGCCAGCAGCCCAGGAGGGGCCTCCTACGAGCAGTACTTC.

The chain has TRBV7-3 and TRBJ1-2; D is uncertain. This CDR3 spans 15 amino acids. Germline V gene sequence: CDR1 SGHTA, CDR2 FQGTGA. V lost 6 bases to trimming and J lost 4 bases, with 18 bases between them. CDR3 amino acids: CASSPDPTSIYGYTF. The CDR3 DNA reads TGTGCCAGCAGTCCGGATCCGACCTCAATCTATGGCTACACCTTC. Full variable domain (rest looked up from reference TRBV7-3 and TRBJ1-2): GAGVSQTPSNKVTEKGKYVELRCDPISGHTALYWYRQSLGQGPEFLIYFQGTGAADDSGLPNDRFFAVRPEGSVSTLKIQRTERGDSAVYLCASSPDPTSIYGYTFGSGTRLTVV.

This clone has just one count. CDR3: CASGSPLSGNNEQFF. CDR3 in DNA: TGTGCCAGCGGCTCGCCTCTTTCCGGTAACAATGAGCAGTTCTTC. V is TRBV7-7 and J is TRBJ2-1; unclear D gene. Trimming took 8 bases from V and 5 from J, leaving 19 bases between them. This CDR3 contains 15 residues. The V gene's germline CDR1 is SSHAT and CDR2 FNYEAQ (reference sequence).

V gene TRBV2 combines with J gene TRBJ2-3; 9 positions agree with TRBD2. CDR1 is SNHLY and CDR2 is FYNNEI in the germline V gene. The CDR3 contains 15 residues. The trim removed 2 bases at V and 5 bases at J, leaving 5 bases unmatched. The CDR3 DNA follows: TGTGCCAGCAGTGAACAGCGGGAGGCGGGAGATACGCAGTATTTT. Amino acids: CASSEQREAGDTQYF.

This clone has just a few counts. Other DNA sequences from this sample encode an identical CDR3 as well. CDR3 DNA: TGTGCCAGCAGCTTGGGGAGGAGGAACACTGAAGCTTTCTTT. Translating gives CASSLGRRNTEAFF. V gene TRBV5-6 combines with J gene TRBJ1-1; D gene ambiguous. The CDR3 has 14 amino acids. The V end was cut by 0 bases, the J end by 1 base, with 7 bases between. Germline V lookup: CDR1 SGHDT, CDR2 YYEEEE.

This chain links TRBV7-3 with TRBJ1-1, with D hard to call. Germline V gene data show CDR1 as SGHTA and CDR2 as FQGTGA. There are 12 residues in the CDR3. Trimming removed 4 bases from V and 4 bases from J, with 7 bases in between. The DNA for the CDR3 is TGTGCCAGCAGCTCATTGCGCACTGAAGCTTTCTTT. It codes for CASSSLRTEAFF.

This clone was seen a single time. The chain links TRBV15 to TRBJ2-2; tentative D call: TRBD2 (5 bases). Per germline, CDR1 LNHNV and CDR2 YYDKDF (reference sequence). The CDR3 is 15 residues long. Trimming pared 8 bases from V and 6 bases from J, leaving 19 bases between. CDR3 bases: TGTGCCACCCGGGGAGAGAGAGTTGGTTCCGGGGAGCTGTTTTTT. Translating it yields CATRGERVGSGELFF.

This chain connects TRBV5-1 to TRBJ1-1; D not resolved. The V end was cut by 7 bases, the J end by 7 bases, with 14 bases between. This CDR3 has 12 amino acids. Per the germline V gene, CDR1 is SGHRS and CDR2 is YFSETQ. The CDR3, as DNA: TGCGCCAGCGGCCAGGATGCGTTTGAAGCTTTCTTT. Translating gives CASGQDAFEAFF.

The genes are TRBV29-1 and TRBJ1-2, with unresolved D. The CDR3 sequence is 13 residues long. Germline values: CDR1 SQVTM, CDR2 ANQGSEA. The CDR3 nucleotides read TGCGGCGGCAGCCTAAACAAAAACTATGGCTACACCTTC. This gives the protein CGGSLNKNYGYTF. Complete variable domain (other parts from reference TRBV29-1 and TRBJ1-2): SAVISQKPSRDICQRGTSLTIQCQVDSQVTMMFWYRQQPGQSLTLIATANQGSEATYESGFVIDKFPISRPNLTFSTLTVSNMSPEDSSIYLCGGSLNKNYGYTFGSGTRLTVV.

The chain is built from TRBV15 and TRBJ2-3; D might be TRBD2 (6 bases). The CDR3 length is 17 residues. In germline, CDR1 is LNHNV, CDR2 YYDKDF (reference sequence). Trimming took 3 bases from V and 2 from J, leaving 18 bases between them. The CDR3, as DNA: TGTGCCACCAGCAGCGGACCCCGGGAGTTACTCACAGATACGCAGTATTTT. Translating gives CATSSGPRELLTDTQYF. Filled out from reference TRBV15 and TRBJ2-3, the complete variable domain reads DAMVIQNPRYQVTQFGKPVTLSCSQTLNHNVMYWYQQKSSQAPKLLFHYYDKDFNNEADTPDNFQSRRPNTSFCFLDIRSPGLGDTAMYLCATSSGPRELLTDTQYFGPGTRLTVL.

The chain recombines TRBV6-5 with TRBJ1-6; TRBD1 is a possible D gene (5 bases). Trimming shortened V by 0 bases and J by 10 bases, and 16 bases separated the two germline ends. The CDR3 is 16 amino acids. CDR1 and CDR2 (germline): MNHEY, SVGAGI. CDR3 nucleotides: TGTGCCAGCAGTTACTCGATTCAGAGGGGAACCTCACCCCTCCACTTT. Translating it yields CASSYSIQRGTSPLHF.

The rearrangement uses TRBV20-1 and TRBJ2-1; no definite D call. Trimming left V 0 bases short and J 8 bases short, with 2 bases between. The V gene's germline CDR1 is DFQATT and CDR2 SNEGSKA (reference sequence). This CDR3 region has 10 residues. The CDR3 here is CSARDHEQFF. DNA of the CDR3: TGCAGTGCTAGAGACCATGAGCAGTTCTTC.

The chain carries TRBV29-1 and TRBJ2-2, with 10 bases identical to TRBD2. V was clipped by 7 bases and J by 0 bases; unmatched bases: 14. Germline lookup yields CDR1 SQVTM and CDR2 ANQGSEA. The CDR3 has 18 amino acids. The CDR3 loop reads CSGKRTSGEDSNTGELFF. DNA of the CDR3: TGCAGCGGAAAAAGGACTAGCGGAGAGGATTCGAACACCGGGGAGCTGTTTTTT.

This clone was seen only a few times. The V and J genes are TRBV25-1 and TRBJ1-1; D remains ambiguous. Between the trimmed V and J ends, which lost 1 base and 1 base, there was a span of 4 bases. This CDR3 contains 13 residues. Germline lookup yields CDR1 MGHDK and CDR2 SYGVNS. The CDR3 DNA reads TGTGCCAGCAGTGAATTGTGGAACACTGAAGCTTTCTTT. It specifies CASSELWNTEAFF. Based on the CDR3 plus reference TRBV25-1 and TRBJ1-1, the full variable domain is EADIYQTPRYLVIGTGKKITLECSQTMGHDKMYWYQQDPGMELHLIHYSYGVNSTEKGDLSSESTVSRIRTEHFPLTLESARPSHTSQYLCASSELWNTEAFFGQGTRLTVV.

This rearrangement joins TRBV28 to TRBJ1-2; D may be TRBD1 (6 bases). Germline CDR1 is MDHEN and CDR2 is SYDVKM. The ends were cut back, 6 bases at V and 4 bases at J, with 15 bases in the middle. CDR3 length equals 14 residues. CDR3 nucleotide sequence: TGTGCCAGCAGAGTTTCCGGAGGGGGCTATGGCTACACCTTC. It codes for CASRVSGGGYGYTF.

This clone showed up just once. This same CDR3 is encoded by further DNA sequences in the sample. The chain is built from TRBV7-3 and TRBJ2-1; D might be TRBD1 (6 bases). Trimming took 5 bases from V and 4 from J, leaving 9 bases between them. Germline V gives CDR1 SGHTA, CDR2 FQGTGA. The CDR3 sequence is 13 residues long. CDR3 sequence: CASSLQGYNEQFF. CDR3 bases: TGTGCCAGCAGCCTACAGGGTTACAATGAGCAGTTCTTC.

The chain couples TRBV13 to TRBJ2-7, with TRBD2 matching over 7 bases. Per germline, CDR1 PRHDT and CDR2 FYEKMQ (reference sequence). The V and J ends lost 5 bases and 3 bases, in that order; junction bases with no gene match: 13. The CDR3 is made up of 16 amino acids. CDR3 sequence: CASSGAGFPPFYEQYF. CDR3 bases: TGTGCCAGCAGCGGAGCGGGGTTCCCTCCTTTCTACGAGCAGTACTTC. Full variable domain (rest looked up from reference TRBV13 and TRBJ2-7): AAGVIQSPRHLIKEKRETATLKCYPIPRHDTVYWYQQGPGQDPQFLISFYEKMQSDKGSIPDRFSAQQFSDYHSELNMSSLELGDSALYFCASSGAGFPPFYEQYFGPGTRLTVT.

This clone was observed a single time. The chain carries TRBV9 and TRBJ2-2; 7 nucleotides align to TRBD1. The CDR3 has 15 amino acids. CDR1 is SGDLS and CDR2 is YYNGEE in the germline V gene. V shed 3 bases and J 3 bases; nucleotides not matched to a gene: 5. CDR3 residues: CASSATGSHTGELFF. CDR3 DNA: TGTGCCAGCAGCGCGACAGGGTCTCACACCGGGGAGCTGTTTTTT.

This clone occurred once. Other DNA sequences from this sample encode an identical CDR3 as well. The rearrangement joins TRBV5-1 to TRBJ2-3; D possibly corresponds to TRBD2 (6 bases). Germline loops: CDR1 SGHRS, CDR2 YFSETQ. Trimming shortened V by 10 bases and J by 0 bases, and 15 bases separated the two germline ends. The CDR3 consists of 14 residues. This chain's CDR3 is CASTGGTSTDTQYF. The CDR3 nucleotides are TGCGCCTCTACCGGTGGGACTAGCACAGATACGCAGTATTTT.

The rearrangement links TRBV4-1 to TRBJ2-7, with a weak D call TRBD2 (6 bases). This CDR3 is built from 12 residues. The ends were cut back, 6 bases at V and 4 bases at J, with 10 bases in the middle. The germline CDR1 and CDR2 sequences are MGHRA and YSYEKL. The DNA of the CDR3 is TGCGCCAGCAGTCTGGGGGGTTACGAGCAGTACTTC. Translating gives CASSLGGYEQYF.

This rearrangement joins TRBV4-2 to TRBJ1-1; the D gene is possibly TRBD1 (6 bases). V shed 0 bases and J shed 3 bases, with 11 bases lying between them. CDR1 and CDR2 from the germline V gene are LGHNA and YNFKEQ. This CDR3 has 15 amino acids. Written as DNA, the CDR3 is TGTGCCAGCAGCCAAGACGGACGGACAGACACTGAAGCTTTCTTT. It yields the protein CASSQDGRTDTEAFF.

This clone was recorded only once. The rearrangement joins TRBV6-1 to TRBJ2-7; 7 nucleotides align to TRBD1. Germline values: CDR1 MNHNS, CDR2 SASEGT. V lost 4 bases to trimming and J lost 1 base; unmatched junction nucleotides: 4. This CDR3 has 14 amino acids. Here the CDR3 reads CASSGGQLSYEQYF. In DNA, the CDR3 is TGTGCCAGCAGTGGGGGACAGCTGTCCTACGAGCAGTACTTC.

The CDR3 nucleotides are TGTGCCAGCAGCTTAGTGGTTTCGCAGGGCGCTCCTGAAAAACTGTTTTTT. Amino acids: CASSLVVSQGAPEKLFF. This chain links TRBV7-8 with TRBJ1-4; D possibly corresponds to TRBD1 (5 bases). CDR3 size: 17 residues. V lost 1 base to trimming and J lost 7 bases, with 19 bases between them. Looked up from germline, CDR1 is SGHVS and CDR2 is FQNEAQ.